This TCR beta chain was observed in a study of glioma-infiltrating T cells after dendritic cell vaccination. The protocol was immunoSEQ multiplex PCR, while the TCRdb copy is restricted to in-frame clones and leaves out a portion. This table has approximately 50,000 clones, about nine tenths appearing once. Time point described: after dendritic cell vaccination, including at tumor progression/relapse. PBMC were collected before vaccination, two weeks after the third vaccination, and at progression. Looked up from germline, CDR1 is MDHEN and CDR2 is SYDVKM. The CDR3 is made up of 14 amino acids. Trimming removed 3 bases at V and 4 bases at J, with 11 bases between.

The rearrangement joins TRBV28 to TRBJ2-3; no firm D call. The clonotype comes from a human donor with glioblastoma. Specimen: blood, collected after dendritic cell vaccination. Written as DNA, the CDR3 is TGTGCCAGCAGTTTGAACCGAGCTGCAGATACGCAGTATTTT. This sequence encodes CASSLNRAADTQYF.